The 9 T cell receptor beta chains reported below all come from one sample, sequenced in a study of T cell responses to AZD1222 COVID-19 vaccine. Method: immunoSEQ multiplex PCR; TCRdb's copy keeps in-frame clones and lacks some. The data contain fewer than 200,000 clones, around 92% of them singletons. Sequences were derived from peripheral blood, sampled on day 0 of MenACWY control vaccination. The receptors were gathered from an adult in good health.

The chain uses TRBV28 and TRBJ1-3, with TRBD1 as a possible D gene (6 bases). Germline assignment: CDR1 MDHEN and CDR2 SYDVKM. Trimming left V 6 bases short and J 0 bases short, with 9 bases between. The CDR3 extends over 14 amino acids. CDR3 sequence (DNA): TGTGCCAGCAGAGGGGGTGGCTCTGGAAACACCATATATTTT. This translates into CASRGGGSGNTIYF. Using reference TRBV28 and TRBJ1-3 for the parts outside the CDR3, the full variable domain is DVKVTQSSRYLVKRTGEKVFLECVQDMDHENMFWYRQDPGLGLRLIYFSYDVKMKEKGDIPEGYSVSREKKERFSLILESASTNQTSMYLCASRGGGSGNTIYFGEGSWLTVV.

V gene TRBV4-1 combines with J gene TRBJ1-2; D is unresolved. Germline V gene lookup returns CDR1 MGHRA and CDR2 YSYEKL. The CDR3 has 13 amino acids. V was shortened by 4 bases and J by 4 bases, with 10 bases between the two germline ends. CDR3 sequence reads: CASSPDTFYGYTF. The CDR3 DNA reads as TGCGCCAGCAGCCCCGACACCTTCTATGGCTACACCTTC.

The chain has TRBV6-5 and TRBJ1-1, with a tentative D call TRBD1 (6 bases). The V gene's germline CDR1 is MNHEY and CDR2 SVGAGI. CDR3 length: 12 amino acids. V was trimmed by 11 bases and J by 6 bases, leaving 16 bases between them. CDR3 in DNA: TGTGCCGGCCGGCGCGGGGGCGCTGAAGCTTTCTTT. Protein product: CAGRRGGAEAFF.

This chain joins TRBV7-2 and TRBJ1-1; 10 bases agree with TRBD1. V lost 5 bases to trimming and J lost 4 bases; unmatched junction nucleotides: 4. In germline, CDR1 is SGHTA, CDR2 FQGNSA. This CDR3 spans 14 amino acids. This chain's CDR3 is CASSDRGQGTEAFF. The CDR3 DNA sequence: TGTGCCAGCAGCGACAGGGGGCAGGGCACTGAAGCTTTCTTT.

The gene calls are TRBV3-1 (or the pseudogene TRBV3-2) and TRBJ2-2; 8 bases are a match to TRBD2. The germline V gene encodes CDR1 LGHDT and CDR2 YNNKEL (reference sequence). CDR3 length equals 18 residues. J lost 6 bases, V lost 2 bases, and 14 bases had no gene match. CDR3 amino acids: CASSQPLRGRGAAGELFF. The CDR3 coding sequence is TGTGCCAGCAGCCAACCCCTCCGAGGGCGGGGGGCCGCCGGGGAGCTGTTTTTT.

J is TRBJ1-5 and V is TRBV28; D is unresolved. There are 19 residues in the CDR3. Germline values: CDR1 MDHEN, CDR2 SYDVKM. V lost 6 bases and J 2 bases, leaving 26 bases between the germline ends. CDR3 residues: CASSFGQAASFLGNQPQHF. The CDR3 DNA is TGTGCCAGCAGCTTTGGGCAGGCCGCGAGTTTTTTGGGCAATCAGCCCCAGCATTTT.

The chain carries TRBV5-4 and TRBJ1-2; D unclear. Germline CDR1 reads SGHNT; CDR2 reads YYREEE (reference sequence). This CDR3 has 15 residues. The germline V and J ends were trimmed by 4 bases and 4 bases, with 17 bases remaining between them. CDR3 sequence reads: CASSAGPMTGYGYTF. The CDR3 DNA is TGTGCCAGCAGCGCAGGACCGATGACGGGCTATGGCTACACCTTC. Together with reference TRBV5-4 and TRBJ1-2, the CDR3 gives the full variable domain: ETGVTQSPTHLIKTRGQQVTLRCSSQSGHNTVSWYQQALGQGPQFIFQYYREEENGRGNFPPRFSGLQFPNYSSELNVNALELDDSALYLCASSAGPMTGYGYTFGSGTRLTVV.

The V call is TRBV27, the J call TRBJ1-2; weak D call: TRBD1 (5 bases). V gave up 6 bases and J gave up 0 bases, with 8 bases separating them. This CDR3 region has 13 residues. Germline CDR1 and CDR2: MNHEY and SMNVEV (reference sequence). The CDR3 reads CASSRGTNYGYTF. The CDR3 region has the DNA TGTGCCAGCAGCCGGGGGACTAACTATGGCTACACCTTC.

J is TRBJ1-1 and V is TRBV24-1; no clear D gene. The germline V gene has CDR1 KGHDR and CDR2 SFDVKD. V lost 5 bases and J lost 4, with 10 bases in between. CDR3 length: 13 amino acids. DNA of the CDR3: TGTGCCACCAGTGCTGGCCTGGGCACTGAAGCTTTCTTT. Its protein product is CATSAGLGTEAFF.